A single sample gave rise to the 3 T cell receptor beta chains below, sequenced in a study of T cell responses to AZD1222 COVID-19 vaccine (dated by TCRdb to the early 2020s). The library was prepared using the immunoSEQ multiplex PCR assay. In its TCRdb copy, this immuneACCESS table keeps in-frame sequences only and misses some clones. Where compared with another copy, unresolved V genes explain less than half of these, and the others have no known cause. For this sample the table gives 130,000 to 150,000 clones, of which about 87% were detected only once. The top ten hold about 14% of the sample. The time point label of this sample denotes: baseline before first vaccination. This specimen consisted of peripheral blood, obtained on day 0 of AZD1222 vaccination. All receptors derive from an adult in good health.

The chain uses TRBV29-1 and TRBJ2-5; 7 bases match TRBD2. V trimming: 0 bases; J trimming: 2 bases; junction bases outside the gene matches: 9. CDR1 is SQVTM and CDR2 is ANQGSEA in the germline V gene. The CDR3 contains 16 residues. The CDR3 sequence: CSVEDPPGGRQETQYF. The CDR3 DNA reads TGCAGCGTTGAAGATCCCCCGGGGGGTCGACAAGAGACCCAGTACTTC.

The CDR3 coding sequence is TGCGCCAGCAGCTTCGACGGACAGGGGCCCTACGAGCAGTACTTC. Residues: CASSFDGQGPYEQYF. The genes are TRBV5-1 and TRBJ2-7; 9 nucleotides line up with TRBD1. V trimming: 2 bases; J trimming: 2 bases; junction bases outside the gene matches: 5. Germline CDR1 is SGHRS and CDR2 is YFSETQ. The CDR3 spans 15 residues.

The chain uses TRBV4-1 and TRBJ2-6; D gene ambiguous. CDR3 size: 13 residues. V gave up 8 bases and J gave up 1 base, with 6 bases separating them. Germline V gives CDR1 MGHRA, CDR2 YSYEKL. CDR3 protein: CASAQSGANVLTF. The CDR3 DNA follows: TGCGCCAGCGCTCAGTCTGGGGCCAACGTCCTGACTTTC.